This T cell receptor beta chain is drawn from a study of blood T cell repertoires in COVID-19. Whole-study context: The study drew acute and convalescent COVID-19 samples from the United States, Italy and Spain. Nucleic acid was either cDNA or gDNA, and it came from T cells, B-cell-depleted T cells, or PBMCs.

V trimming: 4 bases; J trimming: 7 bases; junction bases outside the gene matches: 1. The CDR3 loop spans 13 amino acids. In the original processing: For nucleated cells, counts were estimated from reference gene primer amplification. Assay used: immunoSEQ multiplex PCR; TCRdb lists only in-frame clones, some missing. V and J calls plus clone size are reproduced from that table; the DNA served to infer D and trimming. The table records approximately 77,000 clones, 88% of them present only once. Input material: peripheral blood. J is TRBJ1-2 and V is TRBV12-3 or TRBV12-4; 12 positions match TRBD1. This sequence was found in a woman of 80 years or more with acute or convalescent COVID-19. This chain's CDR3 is CASSSGQGAGYTF. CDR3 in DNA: TGTGCCAGCAGTTCGGGACAGGGGGCTGGCTACACCTTC.